This TCR beta chain was sequenced in a study of tumor and adjacent non-tumor tissue in lung cancer. The wider study: There were about twelve adenocarcinoma, a couple of squamous cell carcinoma and 1 small cell lung cancer cases. Points from the study as a whole: Higher tumor TCR diversity was associated with shorter survival.

The library came from three nested PCR rounds adapted from ARM-PCR protocols. One entry per CDR3 protein results from TCRdb running MiXCR on the multiplex PCR reads. The profile shows tens of thousands of distinct CDR3 sequences, almost 60% of them singletons. About this clonotype itself: As yet, its antigen is unknown.

This CDR3 contains 19 residues. Trimming cost V 5 bases and J 5 bases, with 32 bases left between them. The germline gives CDR1 DFQATT, CDR2 SNEGSKA (reference sequence). The template was RNA from unsorted bulk tissue. Newly diagnosed lung cancer patients had thoracic surgery in China, August–November 2014, without prior chemotherapy. Sequenced sample: lung tumor tissue. The rearrangement uses TRBV20-1 and TRBJ2-3; a possible D gene is TRBD1 (6 bases). The TCR was taken from a man aged 50-59 years with non-small cell lung cancer. Here the CDR3 reads CSACNRERRTHTTIDTQYF. The CDR3 nucleotides are TGCAGTGCTTGTAACAGGGAAAGGAGAACACACACAACCATAGATACGCAGTATTTT.